What follows are 9 T cell receptor beta chains derived from one specimen sequenced in a study of T cell responses to AZD1222 COVID-19 vaccine. The repertoire was sequenced with immunoSEQ multiplex PCR; TCRdb's copy has only in-frame clones and lacks some. In the table there are roughly 100,000 clones, about nine tenths of which are singletons. The sequencing here drew on peripheral blood, taken on day 0 of AZD1222 vaccination. The origin of the receptors is an adult in good health.

This chain connects TRBV9 to TRBJ1-2; TRBD1 is a possible D gene (6 bases). This CDR3 has 15 residues. CDR1 and CDR2 (germline): SGDLS, YYNGEE. Trimming took 3 bases from V and 3 from J, leaving 15 bases between them. CDR3 sequence: CASSDGQNQYYGYTF. CDR3 nucleotide sequence: TGTGCCAGCAGCGACGGACAGAACCAATACTATGGCTACACCTTC. The full variable domain, its missing parts supplied by reference TRBV9 and TRBJ1-2, is DSGVTQTPKHLITATGQRVTLRCSPRSGDLSVYWYQQSLDQGLQFLIQYYNGEERAKGNILERFSAQQFPDLHSELNLSSLELGDSALYFCASSDGQNQYYGYTFGSGTRLTVV.

The rearrangement links TRBV7-2 to TRBJ1-6; possibly TRBD1 for D (6 bases). Per the germline V gene, CDR1 is SGHTA and CDR2 is FQGNSA. CDR3 length: 15 residues. Trimming took off 5 bases at V and 10 bases at J, with 18 bases between the two ends. The chain's CDR3 is CASSPTGLQGSPLHF. The CDR3 coding sequence is TGTGCCAGCAGCCCTACAGGGCTACAGGGATCACCCCTCCACTTT.

The chain is built from TRBV5-5 and TRBJ1-4, with a tentative D call TRBD1 (6 bases). The CDR3 loop spans 14 amino acids. Germline assignment: CDR1 SGHKS and CDR2 YYEKEE (reference sequence). The ends were cut back, 6 bases at V and 1 base at J, with 10 bases in the middle. The CDR3 DNA is TGTGCCAGCACTCGGGGGCTAACTAATGAAAAACTGTTTTTT. This translates into CASTRGLTNEKLFF. Full variable domain (remainder filled in from reference TRBV5-5 and TRBJ1-4): DAGVTQSPTHLIKTRGQQVTLRCSPISGHKSVSWYQQVLGQGPQFIFQYYEKEERGRGNFPDRFSARQFPNYSSELNVNALLLGDSALYLCASTRGLTNEKLFFGSGTQLSVL.

This clone is a singleton in its sample. This chain uses TRBV18 with TRBJ1-3; no clear D gene. This CDR3 contains 14 residues. Germline CDR1 and CDR2: KGHSH and LQKENI. The ends were cut back, 3 bases at V and 0 bases at J, with 6 bases in the middle. The CDR3 spells CASSPGGSGNTIYF. Here the CDR3 DNA reads TGTGCCAGCTCACCTGGCGGCTCTGGAAACACCATATATTTT.

The chain recombines TRBV6-5 with TRBJ2-4, with 7 bases aligning to TRBD1. J lost 1 base, V lost 0 bases, and 3 bases had no gene match. The CDR3 runs to 16 residues. The germline V gene has CDR1 MNHEY and CDR2 SVGAGI. The CDR3 spells CASSYSTGWAKNIQYF. The CDR3, as DNA: TGTGCCAGCAGTTACTCGACAGGGTGGGCCAAAAACATTCAGTACTTC.

V and J are TRBV11-2 and TRBJ2-1; 9 nucleotides line up with TRBD2. The ends lost 5 bases at V and 5 bases at J; junction bases unmatched: 10. CDR1 SGHAT and CDR2 FQNNGV come from the germline V gene. CDR3 length: 16 amino acids. The CDR3 spells CASSLTLAGEDNEQFF. DNA for the CDR3: TGTGCCAGCAGCCTCACACTAGCGGGCGAAGACAATGAGCAGTTCTTC. Full variable domain (rest looked up from reference TRBV11-2 and TRBJ2-1): EAGVAQSPRYKIIEKRQSVAFWCNPISGHATLYWYQQILGQGPKLLIQFQNNGVVDDSQLPKDRFSAERLKGVDSTLKIQPAKLEDSAVYLCASSLTLAGEDNEQFFGPGTRLTVL.

This chain connects TRBV28 to TRBJ2-1; TRBD2 matches 14 bases. The ends lost 6 bases at V and 8 bases at J; junction bases unmatched: 9. The CDR3 totals 16 residues. Germline CDR1 reads MDHEN; CDR2 reads SYDVKM. The CDR3 DNA sequence: TGTGCCAGCAGCCGCCTGGGACTAGCGGGAGACCATGAGCAGTTCTTC. Amino acid sequence: CASSRLGLAGDHEQFF.

V and J are TRBV7-9 and TRBJ1-6, with D uncertain. This CDR3 spans 12 amino acids. Germline V gives CDR1 SEHNR, CDR2 FQNEAQ (reference sequence). Trimming took 2 bases from V and 11 from J, leaving 7 bases between them. The CDR3, as DNA: TGTGCCAGCAGCTTATCGAACACACCCCTCCACTTT. Encoded protein: CASSLSNTPLHF.

To note about this clone: The sample contains more than one DNA sequence encoding this CDR3. The chain uses TRBV9 and TRBJ1-2, with D unresolved. The V gene's germline CDR1 is SGDLS and CDR2 YYNGEE. V was trimmed by 0 bases and J by 2 bases, leaving 11 bases between them. The CDR3 runs to 15 residues. The DNA of the CDR3 is TGTGCCAGCAGCGTAGCAAACAGCCCCAACTATGGCTACACCTTC. Its protein is CASSVANSPNYGYTF.